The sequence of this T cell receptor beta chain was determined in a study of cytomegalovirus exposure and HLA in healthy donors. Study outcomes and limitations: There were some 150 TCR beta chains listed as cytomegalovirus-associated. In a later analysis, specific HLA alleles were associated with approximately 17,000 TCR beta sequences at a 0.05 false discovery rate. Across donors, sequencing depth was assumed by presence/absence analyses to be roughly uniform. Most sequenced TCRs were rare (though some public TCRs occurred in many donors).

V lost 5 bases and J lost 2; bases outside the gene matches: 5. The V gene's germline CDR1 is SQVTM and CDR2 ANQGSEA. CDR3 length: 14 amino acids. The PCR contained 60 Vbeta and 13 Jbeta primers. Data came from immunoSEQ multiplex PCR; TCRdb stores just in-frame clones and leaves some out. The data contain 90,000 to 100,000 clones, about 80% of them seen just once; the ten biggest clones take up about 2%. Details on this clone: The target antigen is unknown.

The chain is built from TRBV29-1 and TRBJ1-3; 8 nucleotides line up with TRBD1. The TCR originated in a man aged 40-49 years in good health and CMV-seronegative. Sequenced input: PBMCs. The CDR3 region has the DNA TGCAGCGTTTCACAGGACAGGGCTGGAAACACCATATATTTT. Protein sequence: CSVSQDRAGNTIYF.